This record looks at one TCR beta chain sequence and its context. Its recognized antigen is unknown. No base qualities exist here, and no much larger clone lies one base off it. The sample is drawn from a study of vaccination effects on CD4 cells after COVID-19 (dated by TCRdb to the early 2020s). Notes on the research overall: Participants received two doses of either the BNT162b2 or the mRNA-1273 mRNA SARS-CoV-2 vaccine. SARS-CoV-2 spike-specific CD4+ TCR repertoires from before and after mRNA vaccination were compared in COVID-19 convalescent patients and in infection-naive vaccine recipients. Altogether, over 9 COVID-19 convalescent patients and a few SARS-CoV-2-naive healthy vaccine recipients made up the full study. Cultures from other donors in the study were sequenced with the Oncomine TCR Beta short-read assay on an Illumina iSeq 100.

Libraries were made using the immunoSEQ multiplex PCR assay. TCR beta CDR3 sequencing was performed on DNA from the cultured, isolated CD4+ T cells. The authors processed their data as follows. The analysis removed non-productive TCR sequences, trimmed reads to the CDR3 region, and retained only CDR3s that were 7 or more amino acids long. Antigen-specific clonotypes were identified with the MANAFEST web app by comparing expansion in peptide wells against reference cultures. To be called positive, a clone needed expansion at FDR<0.05 compared with the reference and with all other wells, an odds ratio greater than 5, and a frequency greater than 0.1% in two replicate wells. A clonotype was defined as cross-reactive if the clonotype was significantly expanded both in SARS-CoV-2 spike wells and in at least one common cold coronavirus spike condition. Using the stringdist R package, CDR3 similarity was measured by Levenshtein distance, and unrooted trees were constructed with ape in R 3.6.1. Here the immuneACCESS table is served through TCRdb, limited to in-frame sequences with V and J called. Missing clones are a known gap in these copies; in checked studies unresolved V genes cover under half, and the rest lacks a known reason. V, J and clone size are taken as reported in that table, and D and trimming were inferred from the DNA itself. Recorded for this sample are fewer than 85,000 clones; around 81% of them occurred a single time. The top ten constitute about 10% of the sample.

In the ViraFEST assay, PBMC were stimulated with viral peptide pools, and antigen-specific CD4+ T cell clonotypes were then identified by expansion using TCR sequencing. After about 9 days of culture, CD4+ T cells were isolated with the EasySep CD4+ T cell isolation kit. The absence of prior SARS-CoV-2 infection in healthy vaccine recipients was confirmed by negative nucleocapsid antibodies before and after vaccination. Approximately 2 million PBMC per well were cultured with about 10 ug/ml peptides in IMDM containing 5% human AB serum, around 9.7 IU/ml IL-2 and gentamicin. On days 3 and 7, half of the culture medium was replaced with fresh IL-2-containing medium. Unless noted otherwise, every peptide stimulation condition was grown in triplicate wells. PBMC were separated from whole blood using Ficoll-Paque Plus gradient centrifugation and were then either cryopreserved at -140C or used fresh. Overlapping peptide pools spanned the spike proteins of SARS-CoV-2 and the common cold coronaviruses HCoV-NL63, HCoV-OC43 and HCoV-229E. The QIAamp micro DNA kit was used to extract genomic DNA from the cultured CD4+ T cells.

Trimming at the junction amounts to 4 bases on V and 11 bases on J, and the germline ends lie 18 bases apart. Including cysteine and phenylalanine, the CDR3 has 14 amino acids. The sequence is cut down to CDR3 DNA, 42 bases in frame from base 1. From the germline V gene, CDR1 is SGHRS and CDR2 is YFSETQ. Study-wide conclusions, independent of this receptor: Both infection-induced and vaccine-induced clones contracted markedly at late post-vaccination timepoints, which is consistent with waning T cell responses. The study was limited by a small number of convalescent patients, and early post-infection timepoints were lacking. In healthy vaccine recipients, vaccine-induced clones were almost all SARS-CoV-2 mono-reactive, with only 1 of 255 being cross-reactive with common cold coronaviruses.

The TCR originated in a human donor who received a COVID-19 vaccine. Material: CD4+ T cells from PBMCs cultured with SARS-CoV-2 spike peptides, obtained before COVID-19 vaccination. The cell subset or site label on this specimen signifies: SARS-CoV-2 spike overlapping peptide pool stimulation. The chain was built from TRBV5-1 and TRBJ2-2, with the D segment identity uncertain. Read as DNA, the sequence is TGCGCCAGCAGCCTGCGTACAGTCGATCTCGAGCTGTTTTTT. It encodes CASSLRTVDLELFF.